The 10 T cell receptor beta chains listed next were all sequenced from one sample in a study of cytomegalovirus exposure and HLA in healthy donors. The PCR used 60 Vbeta and 13 Jbeta primers. Sequenced by immunoSEQ multiplex PCR; TCRdb stores in-frame clones only, minus some. The sample holds about 93,000 clones, less than 80% seen once. The sample taken for sequencing was PBMCs. Every receptor here comes from a boy aged 5-17 years in good health and CMV-seropositive.

This sequence joins TRBV6-5 and TRBJ1-1; TRBD1 aligns across 9 bases. This CDR3 has 16 amino acids. Germline CDR1 reads MNHEY; CDR2 reads SVGAGI. Trimming cost V 2 bases and J 0 bases; bases outside gene matches: 4. CDR3 coding DNA: TGTGCCAGCAGTTACAGCGGGACAGGGATGAACACTGAAGCTTTCTTT. It codes for CASSYSGTGMNTEAFF.

The V and J genes are TRBV19 and TRBJ1-1; 10 positions agree with TRBD1. The V gene's germline CDR1 is LNHDA and CDR2 SQIVND (reference sequence). The CDR3 extends over 14 amino acids. J was trimmed by 6 bases and V by 3 bases; bases with no gene match: 4. The CDR3 nucleotides read TGTGCCAGTAGTATCGACAGGGGGCAAGCTGAAGCTTTCTTT. Translation gives CASSIDRGQAEAFF.

The chain has TRBV7-2 and TRBJ2-5, with D possibly being TRBD2 (5 bases). The DNA matches TRBJ2-7 better at its end, which makes the J call doubtful. Germline V CDR1 and CDR2: SGHTA, FQGNSA. CDR3 length equals 15 residues. CDR3 region: CASSRNSNGLYEQYF. The CDR3 region has the DNA TGTGCCAGCAGCCGAAATTCGAACGGACTCTACGAGCAGTACTTC.

The rearrangement joins TRBV7-9 to TRBJ1-3, with 10 bases aligning to TRBD1. Germline trimming cut 3 bases from V and 3 bases from J; bases unmatched to any gene: 11. CDR1 and CDR2 from the germline V gene are SEHNR and FQNEAQ (reference sequence). The CDR3 runs to 18 residues. CDR3 sequence reads: CASSFPGQGQFVGNTIYF. The DNA of the CDR3 is TGTGCCAGCAGCTTCCCGGGACAGGGGCAATTTGTTGGAAACACCATATATTTT.

The genes are TRBV5-5 and TRBJ2-1; D remains unclear. Germline V gene sequence: CDR1 SGHKS, CDR2 YYEKEE (reference sequence). The CDR3 extends over 15 amino acids. V was cut by 0 bases and J by 0 bases, with 7 bases left in between. CDR3 sequence reads: CASSLGRPSYNEQFF. The CDR3 nucleotides are TGTGCCAGCAGCTTGGGCAGGCCCTCCTACAATGAGCAGTTCTTC.

This chain joins TRBV5-4 and TRBJ2-5; 7 nucleotides match TRBD1. CDR3 length: 15 residues. Germline loops: CDR1 SGHNT, CDR2 YYREEE (reference sequence). V dropped 4 bases and J dropped 1; count of bases not matched to a gene: 7. The chain's CDR3 is CASSTDRQGQETQYF. In DNA, the CDR3 is TGTGCCAGCAGCACCGATCGACAGGGCCAAGAGACCCAGTACTTC. The whole variable domain, filled in from reference TRBV5-4 and TRBJ2-5, reads ETGVTQSPTHLIKTRGQQVTLRCSSQSGHNTVSWYQQALGQGPQFIFQYYREEENGRGNFPPRFSGLQFPNYSSELNVNALELDDSALYLCASSTDRQGQETQYFGPGTRLLVL.

This clone was found a few times. A read error may account for a junction end that differs from germline. This chain joins TRBV7-7 and TRBJ2-3; the match to TRBD2 covers 12 bases. The CDR3 is made up of 16 amino acids. Per the germline V gene, CDR1 is SSHAT and CDR2 is FNYEAQ (reference sequence). The CDR3 DNA reads as TGTGCTAGCAGTCCCGGGACTAGCGGGTTCACAGATACGCAGTATTTT. This gives the protein CASSPGTSGFTDTQYF. Complete variable domain (other parts from reference TRBV7-7 and TRBJ2-3): GAGVSQSPRYKVTKRGQDVTLRCDPISSHATLYWYQQALGQGPEFLTYFNYEAQPDKSGLPSDRFSAERPEGSISTLTIQRTEQRDSAMYRCASSPGTSGFTDTQYFGPGTRLTVL.

The chain is built from TRBV6-1 and TRBJ2-1; 10 bases map to TRBD2. The CDR3 loop spans 13 amino acids. With 8 bases clipped from V and 10 bases from J, the junction kept 8 bases outside the gene matches. Germline V gives CDR1 MNHNS, CDR2 SASEGT. Here the CDR3 reads CASGTSVIGEQFF. The CDR3 nucleotides read TGTGCCAGCGGGACTAGCGTGATTGGCGAGCAGTTCTTC.

The chain combines TRBV2 with TRBJ2-3, with 9 bases identical to TRBD2. The CDR3 length is 17 residues. The germline CDR1 and CDR2 sequences are SNHLY and FYNNEI. Trimming cost V 2 bases and J 0 bases; bases outside gene matches: 6. The CDR3 region is CASSEFSSGVSTDTQYF. The DNA for the CDR3 is TGTGCCAGCAGTGAATTTTCTAGCGGGGTTAGCACAGATACGCAGTATTTT.

Only a few counts were recorded for this clone. The chain carries TRBV6-1 and TRBJ2-2; 8 nucleotides align to TRBD1. V trimming: 4 bases; J trimming: 4 bases; junction bases outside the gene matches: 14. Per the germline V gene, CDR1 is MNHNS and CDR2 is SASEGT. The CDR3 contains 18 residues. CDR3 DNA: TGTGCCAGCAGTGGGACCCGGACAGGGTGGCGCAGCACCGGGGAGCTGTTTTTT. Protein product: CASSGTRTGWRSTGELFF.